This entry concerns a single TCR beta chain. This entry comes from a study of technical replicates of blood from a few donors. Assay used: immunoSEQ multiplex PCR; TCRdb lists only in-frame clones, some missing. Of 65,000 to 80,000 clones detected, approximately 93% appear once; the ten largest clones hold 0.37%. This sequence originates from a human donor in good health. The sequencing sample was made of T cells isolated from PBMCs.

CDR3 residues: CATAWGENTEAFF. DNA of the CDR3: TGTGCCACCGCCTGGGGGGAGAACACTGAAGCTTTCTTT. The rearrangement uses TRBV19 and TRBJ1-1, with D maybe TRBD1 (5 bases). The CDR3 runs to 13 residues. In germline, CDR1 is LNHDA, CDR2 SQIVND (reference sequence). V lost 10 bases to trimming and J lost 1 base, with 13 bases between them.